A selection of T cell receptor beta chains follows, all from one sample in a study of Ad26.COV2.S vaccination and SARS-CoV-2 variants. This table comes from immunoSEQ multiplex PCR, and its TCRdb copy is limited to in-frame clones, with some not included. The profile shows just under 250,000 clones, roughly 90% of them singletons. Source: peripheral blood, taken in a trial of Ad26.COV2.S vaccine versus placebo. These receptors originate from a person between 18 and 59 years old who received the Ad26.COV2.S COVID-19 vaccine or a placebo. Each CDR3 is given with its conserved first and last residue. A D gene is named only where the DNA matches it firmly. Size tells how often a clone was seen (once, few, many) or the class of an expanded clone, and some rows leave it out.

J gene,V gene,D gene,clone size,CDR3 DNA,CDR3 protein
TRBJ1-2,TRBV12-3/TRBV12-4,.,few,TGTGCCAGCAGTTTAATAGGGGGCTATGGCTACACCTTC,CASSLIGGYGYTF
TRBJ2-5,TRBV7-3,.,.,TGTGCCAGCAGCCTGGACCTCCGGGAGACCCAGTACTTC,CASSLDLRETQYF
TRBJ2-3,TRBV9,.,.,TGTGCCAGCAGCCGGACAGATACGCAGTATTTT,CASSRTDTQYF
TRBJ2-5,TRBV28,TRBD1,.,TGTGCCAGCAGTTTTCAGGGGGCGAGGAAGACCCAGTACTTC,CASSFQGARKTQYF
TRBJ1-5,TRBV28,.,.,TGTGCCAGCAGTTTGGCCTCAGGCTTTACAGAGCCCCAGCATTTT,CASSLASGFTEPQHF
TRBJ2-1,TRBV9,.,once,TGTGCCAGCAGCGTAGGACTAGTCGGGTACAATGAGCAGTTCTTC,CASSVGLVGYNEQFF
TRBJ2-2,TRBV10-1,.,many,TGCGCCAGCAGTCCTACTACCGGGGAGCTGTTTTTT,CASSPTTGELFF
TRBJ1-5,TRBV24-1,.,.,TGTGCCACCAGCTCTTCCGGGGGCAATCAGCCCCAGCATTTT,CATSSSGGNQPQHF
TRBJ1-1,TRBV19,.,.,TGTGCCAGTAGTATTCTTGGGGAAATCAACACTGAAGCTTTCTTT,CASSILGEINTEAFF
TRBJ1-2,TRBV19,.,.,TGTGCCAGTAGTATAGAGGGGCGACCTGCTAACTATGGCTACACCTTC,CASSIEGRPANYGYTF
TRBJ1-4,TRBV28,TRBD1,.,TGTGCCAGCAGTACTCTGACAGGGGCCCTGGAAAAACTGTTTTTT,CASSTLTGALEKLFF
TRBJ1-2,TRBV28,.,once,TGTGCCAGCCGTCTAATTGCCCTGGGGGGCTACACCTTC,CASRLIALGGYTF
TRBJ2-5,TRBV11-2,.,.,TGTGCCAGCAGCTTAAACTCGGAGACCCAGTACTTC,CASSLNSETQYF
TRBJ2-5,TRBV29-1,TRBD2,.,TGCAGCGTTGAGGGGGGGGAAGCCCAAGAGACCCAGTACTTC,CSVEGGEAQETQYF
TRBJ2-3,TRBV29-1,.,.,TGCAGCGTGGGGACTCGAGGGTCTACAGATACGCAGTATTTT,CSVGTRGSTDTQYF
TRBJ1-3,TRBV7-2,.,.,TGTGCCAGCAGCTCGGACATGGGCTCTGGAAACACCATATATTTT,CASSSDMGSGNTIYF
TRBJ1-4,TRBV7-9,.,.,TGTGCCAGCAGCTCCGCTGACAAATCAGGGGAAAAACTGTTTTTT,CASSSADKSGEKLFF
TRBJ1-2,TRBV11-2,TRBD1,.,TGTGCCAGCAGCTTTCGAGGGACAGGGGTACATGGCTACACCTTC,CASSFRGTGVHGYTF
TRBJ1-2,TRBV19,.,.,TGTGCCAGTAGCCCGCCGGGGGCAGGCTATGGCTACACCTTC,CASSPPGAGYGYTF
TRBJ1-1,TRBV9,.,.,TGTGCCAGCAGCGTAGTGGGGACTCCAAACACTGAAGCTTTCTTT,CASSVVGTPNTEAFF
TRBJ2-7,TRBV7-9,.,.,TGTGCCACCAACAGGGTAAAGCCCTCCTACGAGCAGTACTTC,CATNRVKPSYEQYF
TRBJ2-2,TRBV5-1,.,once,TGCGCCAGCAGCTTGGCCTTCCCCGGGGAGCTGTTTTTT,CASSLAFPGELFF
TRBJ1-2,TRBV2,TRBD1,.,TGTGCCAGCAGTGAAGATGGGGCGGGACAGGGCTACACCTTC,CASSEDGAGQGYTF
TRBJ2-1,TRBV29-1,.,.,TGCAGCGTTGGTGCAACTTACCCGTTCTTC,CSVGATYPFF
TRBJ2-1,TRBV28,TRBD2,few,TGTGCCAGCAACCTTATAATGGGACTAGCGGGGGGGATTCCTCAGTTCAATGAGCAGTTCTTC,CASNLIMGLAGGIPQFNEQFF
TRBJ1-5,TRBV7-9,.,few,TGTGCCAGCAGCAGTGGGACAAATCAGCCCCAGCATTTT,CASSSGTNQPQHF
TRBJ2-4,TRBV30,.,once,TGTGCCTGGGGTGCAGGGATAGCCAAAAACATTCAGTACTTC,CAWGAGIAKNIQYF
TRBJ2-1,TRBV27,TRBD2,.,TGTGCCAGCAGTTTACGTCTAGCGGGAGGGCCGGGGGAGCAGTTCTTC,CASSLRLAGGPGEQFF